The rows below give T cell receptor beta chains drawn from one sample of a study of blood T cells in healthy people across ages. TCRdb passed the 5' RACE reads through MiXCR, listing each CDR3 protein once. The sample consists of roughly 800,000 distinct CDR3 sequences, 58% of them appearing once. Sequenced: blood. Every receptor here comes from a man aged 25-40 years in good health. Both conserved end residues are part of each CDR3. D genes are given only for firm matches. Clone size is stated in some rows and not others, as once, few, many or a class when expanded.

CDR3 protein: CASSAGQGYFTYEQYF
CDR3 DNA: TGCGCCAGCAGCGCGGGACAGGGGTATTTCACCTACGAGCAGTACTTC
V gene: TRBV5-1
J gene: TRBJ2-7
D gene: TRBD1
clone size: once

CDR3 protein: CASPPGLGKFHEQYF
CDR3 DNA: TGTGCCAGCCCCCCTGGGTTAGGGAAGTTCCACGAGCAGTACTTC
V gene: TRBV28
J gene: TRBJ2-7
D gene: -
clone size: once

CDR3 protein: CSVVRGYTDTQYF
CDR3 DNA: TGCAGCGTTGTTCGCGGTTACACAGATACGCAGTATTTT
V gene: TRBV29-1
J gene: TRBJ2-3
D gene: -
clone size: -

CDR3 protein: CATSRPDSGEKLFF
CDR3 DNA: TGTGCCACCAGCAGACCAGACTCGGGGGAAAAACTGTTTTTT
V gene: TRBV15
J gene: TRBJ1-4
D gene: -
clone size: -

CDR3 protein: CSASGRMDTDTQYF
CDR3 DNA: TGCAGTGCTAGTGGGCGAATGGACACAGATACGCAGTATTTT
V gene: TRBV20-1
J gene: TRBJ2-3
D gene: -
clone size: -

CDR3 protein: CASSSGTISYNEQYF
CDR3 DNA: TGTGCCAGCAGTAGCGGGACTATCTCCTACAATGAGCAGTACTTC
V gene: TRBV28
J gene: TRBJ2-7
D gene: TRBD2
clone size: -

CDR3 protein: CAISERGIAYGYTF
CDR3 DNA: TGTGCCATCAGTGAGAGGGGCATTGCCTATGGCTACACCTTC
V gene: TRBV10-3
J gene: TRBJ1-2
D gene: -
clone size: few

CDR3 protein: CASRIGGAGNQPQHF
CDR3 DNA: TGTGCCAGCAGGATCGGGGGCGCGGGCAATCAGCCCCAGCATTTT
V gene: TRBV6-2/TRBV6-3
J gene: TRBJ1-5
D gene: -
clone size: -

CDR3 protein: CASSLTNMGLAVSYNEQFF
CDR3 DNA: TGTGCCAGCAGCCTCACTAACATGGGTCTAGCGGTCTCCTACAATGAGCAGTTCTTC
V gene: TRBV28
J gene: TRBJ2-1
D gene: TRBD2
clone size: few

CDR3 protein: CASSQDGTGDEQYF
CDR3 DNA: TGTGCCAGCAGCCAAGACGGGACAGGGGACGAGCAGTACTTC
V gene: TRBV4-2
J gene: TRBJ2-7
D gene: TRBD1
clone size: -

CDR3 protein: CAISPDSRPGDGYTF
CDR3 DNA: TGTGCCATCAGTCCAGACAGTCGGCCTGGGGATGGCTACACCTTC
V gene: TRBV10-3
J gene: TRBJ1-2
D gene: -
clone size: few

CDR3 protein: CSATGLAGSGDTQYF
CDR3 DNA: TGCAGCGCAACGGGACTAGCGGGGTCTGGAGATACGCAGTATTTT
V gene: TRBV29-1
J gene: TRBJ2-3
D gene: TRBD2
clone size: -

CDR3 protein: CASSSDVSYGYTF
CDR3 DNA: TGCGCCAGCAGCTCGGACGTTTCTTATGGCTACACCTTC
V gene: TRBV5-1
J gene: TRBJ1-2
D gene: -
clone size: once

CDR3 protein: CSGATIGNNEQYF
CDR3 DNA: TGCAGCGGCGCCACCATAGGAAACAATGAGCAGTACTTC
V gene: TRBV29-1
J gene: TRBJ2-5
D gene: -
clone size: -

CDR3 protein: CAIPPRAGAYEQYF
CDR3 DNA: TGTGCCATCCCACCGAGGGCAGGGGCCTACGAGCAGTACTTC
V gene: TRBV6-4
J gene: TRBJ2-7
D gene: -
clone size: -

CDR3 protein: CASSRDPNTEAFF
CDR3 DNA: TGTGCCAGCAGCAGGGATCCGAACACTGAAGCTTTCTTT
V gene: TRBV7-3
J gene: TRBJ1-1
D gene: -
clone size: -

CDR3 protein: CASRPPAVGKNIQYF
CDR3 DNA: TGTGCCAGCAGACCACCTGCAGTAGGCAAAAACATTCAGTACTTC
V gene: TRBV6-2/TRBV6-3
J gene: TRBJ2-4
D gene: -
clone size: -

CDR3 protein: CSALRTSGLETQYF
CDR3 DNA: TGCAGTGCTTTGAGGACTAGCGGGTTGGAGACCCAGTACTTC
V gene: TRBV20-1
J gene: TRBJ2-5
D gene: TRBD2
clone size: -

CDR3 protein: CASRHGTPTNEKLFF
CDR3 DNA: TGTGCCAGCAGACATGGGACCCCAACTAATGAAAAACTGTTTTTT
V gene: TRBV6-5
J gene: TRBJ1-4
D gene: -
clone size: -

CDR3 protein: CASSVQQGGEAFF
CDR3 DNA: TGTGCCAGCAGCGTACAACAGGGGGGTGAAGCTTTCTTT
V gene: TRBV7-2
J gene: TRBJ1-1
D gene: TRBD1
clone size: -

CDR3 protein: CASSLVWGGEQYF
CDR3 DNA: TGTGCCAGCAGCTTAGTTTGGGGGGGCGAGCAGTACTTC
V gene: TRBV7-2
J gene: TRBJ2-7
D gene: TRBD2
clone size: -

CDR3 protein: CASSYPGALLETQYF
CDR3 DNA: TGTGCCAGCAGCTACCCGGGCGCCCTTCTGGAGACCCAGTACTTC
V gene: TRBV7-9
J gene: TRBJ2-5
D gene: -
clone size: -

CDR3 protein: CASSQDQGLWTEAFF
CDR3 DNA: TGCGCCAGCAGCCAAGATCAGGGGTTATGGACTGAAGCTTTCTTT
V gene: TRBV4-1
J gene: TRBJ1-1
D gene: -
clone size: -

CDR3 protein: CASSAPRRDTQYF
CDR3 DNA: TGTGCCTCCTCTGCCCCGAGACGGGATACGCAGTATTTT
V gene: TRBV12-3/TRBV12-4
J gene: TRBJ2-3
D gene: -
clone size: -

CDR3 protein: CASSFRVEITYEQYF
CDR3 DNA: TGTGCCAGCAGTTTCCGGGTGGAGATCACCTACGAGCAGTACTTC
V gene: TRBV12-3/TRBV12-4
J gene: TRBJ2-7
D gene: -
clone size: -

CDR3 protein: CASSSDWGTQYF
CDR3 DNA: TGTGCCAGCAGCTCGGACTGGGGGACCCAGTACTTC
V gene: TRBV7-7
J gene: TRBJ2-5
D gene: -
clone size: -

CDR3 protein: CAIRDTTRVRDNEQFF
CDR3 DNA: TGTGCCATCAGAGATACGACACGGGTAAGGGACAATGAGCAGTTCTTC
V gene: TRBV10-3
J gene: TRBJ2-1
D gene: -
clone size: -

CDR3 protein: CASSPREGLRDEQFF
CDR3 DNA: TGTGCCAGCAGCCCTCGGGAGGGCCTTCGTGATGAGCAGTTCTTC
V gene: TRBV11-2
J gene: TRBJ2-1
D gene: TRBD2
clone size: -

CDR3 protein: CASSLPQVGYGYTF
CDR3 DNA: TGTGCCAGCAGCTTACCTCAAGTAGGGTATGGCTACACCTTC
V gene: TRBV7-9
J gene: TRBJ1-2
D gene: -
clone size: many

CDR3 protein: CASSPTGDSDNERFF
CDR3 DNA: TGTGCCAGCAGCCCTACAGGGGATAGCGACAATGAGCGGTTCTTC
V gene: TRBV9
J gene: TRBJ2-1
D gene: TRBD1
clone size: -

CDR3 protein: CANSLAGSTDTQYF
CDR3 DNA: TGTGCCAACAGTTTAGCGGGTAGCACAGATACGCAGTATTTT
V gene: TRBV28
J gene: TRBJ2-3
D gene: TRBD2
clone size: -

CDR3 protein: CASSQTGDPTYGYTF
CDR3 DNA: TGTGCCAGCAGCCAAACAGGGGACCCCACCTATGGCTACACCTTC
V gene: TRBV9
J gene: TRBJ1-2
D gene: TRBD1
clone size: -

CDR3 protein: CASSSPGQGSTKSYEQYF
CDR3 DNA: TGTGCCAGCAGCTCACCGGGACAGGGGAGTACGAAGTCCTACGAGCAGTACTTC
V gene: TRBV7-9
J gene: TRBJ2-7
D gene: TRBD1
clone size: -

CDR3 protein: CASSPQSSPRGGYTF
CDR3 DNA: TGTGCCAGCAGCCCACAGTCATCCCCCCGGGGAGGCTACACCTTC
V gene: TRBV27
J gene: TRBJ1-2
D gene: -
clone size: -

CDR3 protein: CASSLAVLACCTDTQYF
CDR3 DNA: TGTGCCAGCAGCTTAGCGGTCCTAGCGTGCTGCACAGATACGCAGTATTTT
V gene: TRBV7-4
J gene: TRBJ2-3
D gene: -
clone size: few

CDR3 protein: CASSEGSIASETQYF
CDR3 DNA: TGCGCCAGCAGCGAAGGATCGATCGCGTCAGAGACCCAGTACTTC
V gene: TRBV4-3
J gene: TRBJ2-5
D gene: -
clone size: few

CDR3 protein: CASSQSDGGGGSQETQYF
CDR3 DNA: TGTGCCAGCAGCCAATCCGATGGGGGCGGGGGAAGCCAAGAGACCCAGTACTTC
V gene: TRBV3-1
J gene: TRBJ2-5
D gene: -
clone size: -

CDR3 protein: CASSLSRTGNGEAFF
CDR3 DNA: TGTGCCAGCAGCTTATCACGGACAGGCAATGGGGAAGCTTTCTTT
V gene: TRBV7-2
J gene: TRBJ1-1
D gene: TRBD1
clone size: -

CDR3 protein: CASSQVGFSGANVLTF
CDR3 DNA: TGCGCCAGCAGCCAAGTCGGTTTTTCTGGGGCCAACGTCCTGACTTTC
V gene: TRBV4-1
J gene: TRBJ2-6
D gene: -
clone size: few

CDR3 protein: CASSQTGTGRDGYTF
CDR3 DNA: TGTGCCAGCAGCCAAACCGGGACAGGGAGGGATGGCTACACCTTC
V gene: TRBV4-2
J gene: TRBJ1-2
D gene: TRBD1
clone size: once

CDR3 protein: CASSDADQTNYEQYF
CDR3 DNA: TGTGCCAGCAGTGATGCCGACCAAACCAACTACGAGCAGTACTTC
V gene: TRBV2
J gene: TRBJ2-7
D gene: -
clone size: -

CDR3 protein: CSAIGNTDTQYF
CDR3 DNA: TGCAGTGCTATCGGGAACACAGATACGCAGTATTTT
V gene: TRBV20-1
J gene: TRBJ2-3
D gene: -
clone size: -

CDR3 protein: CASSRGVAGHKFF
CDR3 DNA: TGTGCCAGCAGTCGTGGGGTAGCGGGACATAAGTTCTTC
V gene: TRBV2
J gene: TRBJ2-1
D gene: TRBD2
clone size: -

CDR3 protein: CAWSEGGGNSPLHF
CDR3 DNA: TGTGCCTGGAGTGAAGGGGGGGGCAATTCACCCCTCCACTTT
V gene: TRBV30
J gene: TRBJ1-6
D gene: -
clone size: -

CDR3 protein: CASTRGTRGETQYF
CDR3 DNA: TGTGCCAGCACCCGGGGGACCCGGGGAGAGACCCAGTACTTC
V gene: TRBV7-2
J gene: TRBJ2-5
D gene: -
clone size: -

CDR3 protein: CSASPPLAGKETQYF
CDR3 DNA: TGCAGTGCTTCCCCTCCCCTAGCGGGAAAGGAGACCCAGTACTTC
V gene: TRBV20-1
J gene: TRBJ2-5
D gene: TRBD2
clone size: few

CDR3 protein: CAWSPDAYNEQFF
CDR3 DNA: TGTGCCTGGAGCCCTGACGCGTACAATGAGCAGTTCTTC
V gene: TRBV30
J gene: TRBJ2-1
D gene: -
clone size: few

CDR3 protein: CSARISRGPYEQYF
CDR3 DNA: TGCAGTGCTAGAATTTCCAGGGGGCCCTACGAGCAGTACTTC
V gene: TRBV20-1
J gene: TRBJ2-7
D gene: TRBD1
clone size: -

CDR3 protein: CASSWKSGRGYNEQFF
CDR3 DNA: TGTGCCAGCAGTTGGAAAAGCGGGAGAGGGTACAATGAGCAGTTCTTC
V gene: TRBV27
J gene: TRBJ2-1
D gene: TRBD2
clone size: -

CDR3 protein: CAISELVGAETQYF
CDR3 DNA: TGTGCCATCAGTGAGTTGGTGGGAGCGGAGACCCAGTACTTC
V gene: TRBV10-3
J gene: TRBJ2-5
D gene: -
clone size: -

CDR3 protein: CASSTQGSNQPQHF
CDR3 DNA: TGTGCCAGCAGCACCCAGGGGAGCAATCAGCCCCAGCATTTT
V gene: TRBV27
J gene: TRBJ1-5
D gene: -
clone size: -

CDR3 protein: CASATGGTDYNEQFF
CDR3 DNA: TGTGCCAGCGCAACCGGTGGGACAGATTACAATGAGCAGTTCTTC
V gene: TRBV6-1
J gene: TRBJ2-1
D gene: TRBD1
clone size: once

CDR3 protein: CASSVGTGEHQPQHF
CDR3 DNA: TGTGCCAGCAGCGTAGGGACAGGGGAACATCAGCCCCAGCATTTT
V gene: TRBV9
J gene: TRBJ1-5
D gene: TRBD1
clone size: -

CDR3 protein: CASSSWTIGGLTQYF
CDR3 DNA: TGTGCCAGCAGCTCGTGGACTATCGGGGGACTTACGCAGTATTTT
V gene: TRBV7-2
J gene: TRBJ2-3
D gene: -
clone size: few

CDR3 protein: CATRGTDTQYF
CDR3 DNA: TGTGCCACCCGGGGGACAGATACGCAGTATTTT
V gene: TRBV6-2/TRBV6-3
J gene: TRBJ2-3
D gene: -
clone size: -

CDR3 protein: CASTKTTGGEAEQYF
CDR3 DNA: TGTGCCAGCACCAAAACGACAGGAGGGGAGGCGGAGCAGTACTTC
V gene: TRBV12-3/TRBV12-4
J gene: TRBJ2-7
D gene: -
clone size: -